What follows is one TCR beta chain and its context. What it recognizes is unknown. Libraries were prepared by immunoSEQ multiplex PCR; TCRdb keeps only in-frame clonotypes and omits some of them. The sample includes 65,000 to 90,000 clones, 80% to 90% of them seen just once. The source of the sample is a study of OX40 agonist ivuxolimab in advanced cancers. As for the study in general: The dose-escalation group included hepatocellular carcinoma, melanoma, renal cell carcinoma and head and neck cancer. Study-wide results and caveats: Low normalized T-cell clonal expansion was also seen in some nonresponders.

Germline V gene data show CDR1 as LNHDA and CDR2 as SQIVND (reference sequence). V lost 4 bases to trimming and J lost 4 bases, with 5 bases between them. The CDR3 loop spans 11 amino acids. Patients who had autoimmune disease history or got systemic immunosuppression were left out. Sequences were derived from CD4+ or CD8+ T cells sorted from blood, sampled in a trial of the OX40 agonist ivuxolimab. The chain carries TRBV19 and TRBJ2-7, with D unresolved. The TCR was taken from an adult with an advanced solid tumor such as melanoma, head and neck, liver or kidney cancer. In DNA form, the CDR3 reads TGTGCCAGTAGTACCGCTTACGAGCAGTACTTC. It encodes CASSTAYEQYF. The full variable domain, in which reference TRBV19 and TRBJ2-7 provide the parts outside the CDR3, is DGGITQSPKYLFRKEGQNVTLSCEQNLNHDAMYWYRQDPGQGLRLIYYSQIVNDFQKGDIAEGYSVSREKKESFPLTVTSAQKNPTAFYLCASSTAYEQYFGPGTRLTVT.